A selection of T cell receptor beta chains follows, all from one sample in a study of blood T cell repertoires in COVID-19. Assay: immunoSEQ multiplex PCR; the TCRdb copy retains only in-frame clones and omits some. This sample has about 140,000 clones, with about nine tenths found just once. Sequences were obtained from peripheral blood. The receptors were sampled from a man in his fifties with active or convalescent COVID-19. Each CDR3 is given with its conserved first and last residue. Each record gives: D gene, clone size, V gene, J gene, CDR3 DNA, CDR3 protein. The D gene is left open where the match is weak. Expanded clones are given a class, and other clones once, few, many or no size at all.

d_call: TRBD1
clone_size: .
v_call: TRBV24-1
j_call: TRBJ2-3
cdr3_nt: TGTGCCACCATGGAGGGACAGGGGGCGACGGATACGCAGTATTTT
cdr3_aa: CATMEGQGATDTQYF

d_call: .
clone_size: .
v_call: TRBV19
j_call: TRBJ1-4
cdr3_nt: TGTGCCAGTCAATTCCGGCCGGGATCAAATGAAAAACTGTTTTTT
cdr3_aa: CASQFRPGSNEKLFF

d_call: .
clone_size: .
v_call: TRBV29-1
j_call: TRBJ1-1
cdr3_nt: TGCAGCGTTGTAACAGCCTTGAACACTGAAGCTTTCTTT
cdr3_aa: CSVVTALNTEAFF

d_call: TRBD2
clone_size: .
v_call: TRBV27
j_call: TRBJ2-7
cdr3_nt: TGTGCCAGCCGTCGACTAGCGGGAGGGCCGATGGCCTACGAGCAGTACTTC
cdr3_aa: CASRRLAGGPMAYEQYF

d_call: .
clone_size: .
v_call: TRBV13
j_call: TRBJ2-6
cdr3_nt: TGTGCCAGCAGCTTAGAGCGATGGGCCAACGTCCTGACTTTC
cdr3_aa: CASSLERWANVLTF

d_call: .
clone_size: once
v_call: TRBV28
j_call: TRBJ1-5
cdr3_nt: TGTGCCAGCACCCCGGGCAATCAGCCCCAGCATTTT
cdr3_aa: CASTPGNQPQHF

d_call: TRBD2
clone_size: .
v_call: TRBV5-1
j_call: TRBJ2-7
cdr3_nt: TGCGCCAGCAGCCTGGGACTAGCGGATTCCTACGAGCAGTACTTC
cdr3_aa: CASSLGLADSYEQYF

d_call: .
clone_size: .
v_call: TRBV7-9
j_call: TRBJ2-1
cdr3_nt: TGTGCCAGCAGCTTAGGCCACGGGAGCCCTAATGAGCAGTTCTTC
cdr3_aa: CASSLGHGSPNEQFF

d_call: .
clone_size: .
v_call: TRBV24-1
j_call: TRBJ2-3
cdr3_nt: TGTGCCACCAGTGAGGTGGGCAGGACAGATACGCAGTATTTT
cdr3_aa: CATSEVGRTDTQYF

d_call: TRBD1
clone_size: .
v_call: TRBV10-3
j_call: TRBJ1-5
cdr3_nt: TGTGCCATCAGTGAGTTGACAGGGGGCAACCAGCCCCAGCATTTT
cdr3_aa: CAISELTGGNQPQHF

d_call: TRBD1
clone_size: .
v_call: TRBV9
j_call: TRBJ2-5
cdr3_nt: TGTGCCAGCAGCGTATCCGGGACAGAAAAAGAGACCCAGTACTTC
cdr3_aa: CASSVSGTEKETQYF

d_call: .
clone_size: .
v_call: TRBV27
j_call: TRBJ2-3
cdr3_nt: TGTGCCAGCAGTTTGCGGCGGGGCACAGATACGCAGTATTTT
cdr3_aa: CASSLRRGTDTQYF

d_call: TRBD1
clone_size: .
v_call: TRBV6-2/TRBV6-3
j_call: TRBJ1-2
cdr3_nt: TGTGCCAGCAGTTACGGGACAGGGGGCAACTATGGCTACACCTTC
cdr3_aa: CASSYGTGGNYGYTF

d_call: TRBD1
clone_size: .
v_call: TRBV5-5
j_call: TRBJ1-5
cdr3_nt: TGTGCCAGCAGCTTAAGGACAGGGCAGCCCCAGCATTTT
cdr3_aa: CASSLRTGQPQHF

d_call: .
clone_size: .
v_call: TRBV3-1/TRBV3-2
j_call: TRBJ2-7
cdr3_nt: TGTGCCAGCAGCCGCATGGAGGGTTACGAGCAGTACTTC
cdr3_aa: CASSRMEGYEQYF

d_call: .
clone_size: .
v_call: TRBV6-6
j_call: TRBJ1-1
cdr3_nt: TGTGCCAGCAGGGAAACAGGTCAAGTCACTGAAGCTTTCTTT
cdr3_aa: CASRETGQVTEAFF

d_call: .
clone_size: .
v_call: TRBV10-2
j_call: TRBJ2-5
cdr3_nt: TGCGCCAGCAGTCTAACTTACCAAGAGACCCAGTACTTC
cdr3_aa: CASSLTYQETQYF

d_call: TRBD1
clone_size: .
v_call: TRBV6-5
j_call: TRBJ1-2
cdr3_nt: TGTGCCAGCAGTCGCGGAGGGGGCGGTGGCTATGGCTACACCTTC
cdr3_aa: CASSRGGGGGYGYTF

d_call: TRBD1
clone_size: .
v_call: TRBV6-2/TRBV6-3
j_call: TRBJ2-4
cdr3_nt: TGTGCCAGCAGCCGCACGGACAGGGTAGGAAACATTCAGTACTTC
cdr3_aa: CASSRTDRVGNIQYF

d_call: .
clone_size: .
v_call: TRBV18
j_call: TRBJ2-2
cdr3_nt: TGTGCCAGCTCACGACTCGAACGGGGCGGGGAGCTGTTTTTT
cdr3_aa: CASSRLERGGELFF

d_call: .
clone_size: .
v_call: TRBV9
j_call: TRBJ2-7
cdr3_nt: TGTGCCAGCAGCGTGGGTGGGAGTTCCTACGAGCAGTACTTC
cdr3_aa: CASSVGGSSYEQYF

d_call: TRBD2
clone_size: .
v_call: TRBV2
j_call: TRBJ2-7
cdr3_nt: TGTGCCAGCAGCGGCTTCCTGACTAGCGGGAGCTCCTACGAGCAGTACTTC
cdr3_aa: CASSGFLTSGSSYEQYF

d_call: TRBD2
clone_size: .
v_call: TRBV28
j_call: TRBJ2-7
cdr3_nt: TGTGCCAGCAGTCCGATCCGACTAGCCACCTACGAGCAGTACTTC
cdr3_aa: CASSPIRLATYEQYF

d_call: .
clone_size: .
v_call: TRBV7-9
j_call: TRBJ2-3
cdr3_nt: TGTGCCAGCAGCTTCGACAGGGACTGGCAGTATTTT
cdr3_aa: CASSFDRDWQYF

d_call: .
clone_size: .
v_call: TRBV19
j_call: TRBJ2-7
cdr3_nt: TGTGCCAGTAGTTCGAGGGTCGAGCAGTACTTC
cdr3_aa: CASSSRVEQYF

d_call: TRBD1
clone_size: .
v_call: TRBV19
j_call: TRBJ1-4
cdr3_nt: TGTGCCAGTAGCCGGACAGGGGTTAATGAAAAACTGTTTTTT
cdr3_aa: CASSRTGVNEKLFF

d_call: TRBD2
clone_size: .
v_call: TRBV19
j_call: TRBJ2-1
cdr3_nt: TGTGCCAGTAGTATAACTAGCGGGGATATTAATGAGCAGTTCTTC
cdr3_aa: CASSITSGDINEQFF

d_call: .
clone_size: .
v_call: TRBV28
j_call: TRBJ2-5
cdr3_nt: TGTGCCAGCAGGATTAGTACAGGTCTAATTGAGACCCAGTACTTC
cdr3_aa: CASRISTGLIETQYF

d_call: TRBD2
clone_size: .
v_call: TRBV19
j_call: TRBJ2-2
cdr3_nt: TGTGCCAGTAGTATTACGGCGGGAGCCACCGGGGAGCTGTTTTTT
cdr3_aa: CASSITAGATGELFF

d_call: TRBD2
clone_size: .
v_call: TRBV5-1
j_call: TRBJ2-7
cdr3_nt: TGCGCCAGCAGCTTACTAGCGGGAGAGGGGTACGAGCAGTACTTC
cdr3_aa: CASSLLAGEGYEQYF

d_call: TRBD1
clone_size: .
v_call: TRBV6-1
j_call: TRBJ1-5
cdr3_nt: TGTGCCAGCAGTGAAGTAGGGGGCCGACAGCCCCAGCATTTT
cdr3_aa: CASSEVGGRQPQHF